A selection of T cell receptor beta chains follows, all from one sample in a study of neurological immune-mediated disorders. TCRdb reprocessed the 5' RACE reads with MiXCR, giving one entry per CDR3 protein. This sample carries nearly 60,000 distinct CDR3 sequences, 3% to 4% of them seen once, and the ten largest clones take 6% to 8%. The sequenced sample consisted of PBMCs. The receptors shown here come from a woman between 55 and 75 years old with multiple sclerosis. Both conserved end residues are part of each CDR3. A D gene is named only where the DNA matches it firmly. Clone sizes are given selectively: once, few, many, or a class where the clone is expanded.

D gene: TRBD1; clone size: many; V gene: TRBV7-2; J gene: TRBJ2-5; CDR3 DNA: TGTGCCAGCAGCTTAAACAGGGGCCAAGAGACCCAGTACTTC; CDR3 protein: CASSLNRGQETQYF
D gene: NA; clone size: many; V gene: TRBV28; J gene: TRBJ1-5; CDR3 DNA: TGTGCCAGCAGAGGCTATAGCAATCAGCCCCAGCATTTT; CDR3 protein: CASRGYSNQPQHF
D gene: NA; clone size: NA; V gene: TRBV7-9; J gene: TRBJ1-1; CDR3 DNA: TGTGCCGGCAGCCCTGGACATCAGAACACTGAAGCTTTCTTT; CDR3 protein: CAGSPGHQNTEAFF
D gene: TRBD1; clone size: many; V gene: TRBV5-1; J gene: TRBJ2-5; CDR3 DNA: TGCGCCAGCAGCTTTGGACAGGGAGAGACCCAGTACTTC; CDR3 protein: CASSFGQGETQYF
D gene: TRBD1; clone size: NA; V gene: TRBV19; J gene: TRBJ1-1; CDR3 DNA: TGTGCCAGTGGGACAGGCCTGATTGAAGCTTTCTTT; CDR3 protein: CASGTGLIEAFF
D gene: NA; clone size: many; V gene: TRBV5-1; J gene: TRBJ2-7; CDR3 DNA: TGCGCCAGCAGCTTGGTGTCGCCTCCGGACAACTACGAGCAGTACTTC; CDR3 protein: CASSLVSPPDNYEQYF
D gene: NA; clone size: many; V gene: TRBV7-2; J gene: TRBJ2-2; CDR3 DNA: TGTGCCAGCAGCGAACGGACAACCGGGGAGCTGTTTTTT; CDR3 protein: CASSERTTGELFF
D gene: TRBD1; clone size: many; V gene: TRBV20-1; J gene: TRBJ1-3; CDR3 DNA: TGCAGTGCCCCCGTGCCACCGGGACAGGACTCTGGAAACACCATATATTTT; CDR3 protein: CSAPVPPGQDSGNTIYF
D gene: NA; clone size: many; V gene: TRBV12-3/TRBV12-4; J gene: TRBJ1-2; CDR3 DNA: TGTGCCAGCAGTTTACAGGGGACCTATGGCTACACCTTC; CDR3 protein: CASSLQGTYGYTF
D gene: NA; clone size: many; V gene: TRBV10-2; J gene: TRBJ2-4; CDR3 DNA: TGCGCCAGCAGTGAGTCGGGACCCCAGTACTTC; CDR3 protein: CASSESGPQYF
D gene: TRBD1; clone size: many; V gene: TRBV12-3/TRBV12-4; J gene: TRBJ2-6; CDR3 DNA: TGTGCCAGCAGTCCCTGGACAGGGGGTCCTGGGGCCAACGTCCTGACTTTC; CDR3 protein: CASSPWTGGPGANVLTF
D gene: NA; clone size: NA; V gene: TRBV20-1; J gene: TRBJ2-2; CDR3 DNA: TGCAGTGCTAACCCATATGGGGCTGGGGCGCTGTTTTTT; CDR3 protein: CSANPYGAGALFF
D gene: NA; clone size: many; V gene: TRBV7-9; J gene: TRBJ1-1; CDR3 DNA: TGTGCCAGCAGCTTTGAGGGGGTAGGAACTGAAGCTTTCTTT; CDR3 protein: CASSFEGVGTEAFF
D gene: NA; clone size: many; V gene: TRBV5-1; J gene: TRBJ1-1; CDR3 DNA: TGCGCCAGCAGCTTGGAGGGCAGAGGGGCTGAAGCTTTCTTT; CDR3 protein: CASSLEGRGAEAFF
D gene: NA; clone size: many; V gene: TRBV7-9; J gene: TRBJ1-2; CDR3 DNA: TGTGCCAGCAGCTTAGGGGCAGGGTACTATGGCTACACCTTC; CDR3 protein: CASSLGAGYYGYTF
D gene: NA; clone size: many; V gene: TRBV4-1; J gene: TRBJ1-4; CDR3 DNA: TGCGCCAGCAGCCAGACTTGGGACCGGACTTATGAAAAACTGTTTTTT; CDR3 protein: CASSQTWDRTYEKLFF
D gene: TRBD2; clone size: many; V gene: TRBV3-1; J gene: TRBJ2-7; CDR3 DNA: TGTGCCAGCAGCTCCCGGGGGGCCTACGAGCAGTACTTC; CDR3 protein: CASSSRGAYEQYF
D gene: TRBD1; clone size: many; V gene: TRBV5-1; J gene: TRBJ2-3; CDR3 DNA: TGCGCCAGCAGCTTGGGGGGACAGGGGTTGACAGATACGCAGTATTTT; CDR3 protein: CASSLGGQGLTDTQYF
D gene: TRBD2; clone size: many; V gene: TRBV2; J gene: TRBJ2-3; CDR3 DNA: TGTGCCAGCGCAGATAGCGGGAGCGGCACAGATACGCAGTATTTT; CDR3 protein: CASADSGSGTDTQYF
D gene: NA; clone size: many; V gene: TRBV5-4; J gene: TRBJ2-3; CDR3 DNA: TGTGCCAGCAGCTTGGCCCCCGGACGGGTCCCCGATCGGGATACGCAGTATTTT; CDR3 protein: CASSLAPGRVPDRDTQYF
D gene: NA; clone size: many; V gene: TRBV4-1; J gene: TRBJ2-3; CDR3 DNA: TGCGCCAGCAGCCAACAGGACCACACAGATACGCAGTATTTT; CDR3 protein: CASSQQDHTDTQYF
D gene: TRBD2; clone size: many; V gene: TRBV4-1; J gene: TRBJ2-5; CDR3 DNA: TGCGCCAGCAGCCAAGATCGTTTTACGGGACTAGTGCTGGGGGAGACCCAGTACTTC; CDR3 protein: CASSQDRFTGLVLGETQYF
D gene: NA; clone size: many; V gene: TRBV5-1; J gene: TRBJ2-1; CDR3 DNA: TGCGCCAGCAGCTTGTTTGCACAGCGCGGTGAGCAGTTCTTC; CDR3 protein: CASSLFAQRGEQFF
D gene: NA; clone size: many; V gene: TRBV20-1; J gene: TRBJ2-1; CDR3 DNA: TGCAGTGCTAGAGAATACGGGGGGCGAGGCAATGAGCAGTTCTTC; CDR3 protein: CSAREYGGRGNEQFF
D gene: TRBD1; clone size: many; V gene: TRBV5-1; J gene: TRBJ2-2; CDR3 DNA: TGCGCCAGCAGCGAGCCCGGGACAGGGGGCTCCGGGGAGCTGTTTTTT; CDR3 protein: CASSEPGTGGSGELFF
D gene: NA; clone size: many; V gene: TRBV5-1; J gene: TRBJ2-3; CDR3 DNA: TGCGCCAGCTTCGGACCGAACACAGATACGCAGTATTTT; CDR3 protein: CASFGPNTDTQYF
D gene: TRBD2; clone size: many; V gene: TRBV20-1; J gene: TRBJ2-1; CDR3 DNA: TGCAGTGCTTGGGGACTAAACTACAATGAGCAGTTCTTC; CDR3 protein: CSAWGLNYNEQFF
D gene: TRBD2; clone size: NA; V gene: TRBV7-6; J gene: TRBJ2-5; CDR3 DNA: TGTGCCAGCAGCTTACGCGGGGGGCCCCAAGAGACCCAGTACTTC; CDR3 protein: CASSLRGGPQETQYF
D gene: NA; clone size: many; V gene: TRBV12-3/TRBV12-4; J gene: TRBJ1-2; CDR3 DNA: TGTGCCAGCAGTTTAGAGCCGACCTATGGCTACACCTTC; CDR3 protein: CASSLEPTYGYTF
D gene: NA; clone size: few; V gene: TRBV5-1; J gene: TRBJ2-6; CDR3 DNA: TGCGCCACTACTAGGGGCGGGGCTGGGGCCAACGTCCTGACTTTC; CDR3 protein: CATTRGGAGANVLTF
D gene: NA; clone size: many; V gene: TRBV6-5; J gene: TRBJ1-1; CDR3 DNA: TGTGCCAGCAGTTACTCGAGGTTTGCTGAAGCTTTCTTT; CDR3 protein: CASSYSRFAEAFF
D gene: TRBD1; clone size: many; V gene: TRBV4-1; J gene: TRBJ2-2; CDR3 DNA: TGCGCCAGATTTTCTCCGGGACAGGGTAACACCGGGGAGCTGTTTTTT; CDR3 protein: CARFSPGQGNTGELFF
D gene: TRBD2; clone size: many; V gene: TRBV4-1; J gene: TRBJ2-3; CDR3 DNA: TGCGCCAGCAGCCAAGATCAAGCGGGGGGAACAGATACGCAGTATTTT; CDR3 protein: CASSQDQAGGTDTQYF